These 25 T cell receptor beta chains originate from one sample sequenced in a study of T cell repertoires in cytomegalovirus infection (dated by TCRdb to the late 2010s). What this sample's treatment or condition label stands for: in vitro stimulation with specific CMV peptide epitopes to enrich CMV-specific T cells. No antigen has been assigned to these receptors. The listed sequencing device is Illumina HiSeq 1500. Using fastp at Q25 and MiXCR, TCRdb reprocessed the public reads and kept productive beta chains. Rows merge per CDR3 protein into single entries with the most common DNA and genes. The sample table lists 800,000 to 950,000 distinct CDR3 sequences, about 33% of them with a count of one. The ten biggest clones cover roughly 12% of the sample. This specimen consisted of cultured CD8+ T cells from PBMCs, obtained from culture after CMV antigen stimulation. The receptors shown here come from a human donor in good health (CMV status not recorded). Some clones in this sample may be carry-over from other donors' samples.

This clonotype has just a few counts. The chain couples TRBV7-4 to TRBJ1-3; TRBD1 matches 9 bases. J gave up 3 bases and V 3 bases, and 6 bases lay outside the gene matches. The CDR3 is 16 residues long. Germline loops: CDR1 SGHVT, CDR2 SQSDAQ. The CDR3 spells CASSLPTGGVGNTIYF. The CDR3 nucleotides are TGTGCCAGCAGCTTGCCCACAGGGGGCGTTGGAAACACCATATATTTT.

Remarks on this clonotype: A clone one base away is much larger, so this may be a read error. The chain carries TRBV6-5 and TRBJ2-3; 8 bases fit TRBD2. The germline CDR1 and CDR2 sequences are MNHEY and SVGAGI. The CDR3 is made up of 16 amino acids. This CDR3 is CVSSHGGGFRTDTQYF. CDR3 bases: TGTGTCAGCAGCCACGGGGGGGGGTTTCGGACAGATACGCAGTATTTT.

There are many counts of this clonotype. J is TRBJ2-1 and V is TRBV27; the D gene is possibly TRBD1 (6 bases). The V gene's germline CDR1 is MNHEY and CDR2 SMNVEV (reference sequence). The CDR3 covers 12 residues. The V and J ends lost 6 bases and 8 bases respectively, with 11 bases between them. The CDR3: CASSSGVDEQFF. Here the CDR3 DNA reads TGTGCCAGCAGCTCAGGGGTGGATGAGCAGTTCTTC.

The J gene is TRBJ1-2, the V gene TRBV7-2; D gene ambiguous. Germline values: CDR1 SGHTA, CDR2 FQGNSA. This CDR3 region has 17 residues. Trimming cost V 0 bases and J 5 bases, with 19 bases left between them. CDR3 amino acids: CASSLAFEGALTYGYTF. For the CDR3, the DNA is TGTGCCAGCAGCTTAGCGTTTGAGGGTGCCTTAACATATGGCTACACCTTC.

In this sample, this clonotype turned up a few times. One end of the junction does not line up with germline, which may come from a read error. The rearrangement uses TRBV20-1 and TRBJ2-5; perhaps TRBD2 as D (5 bases). The CDR3 has 14 residues. Looked up from germline, CDR1 is DFQATT and CDR2 is SNEGSKA (reference sequence). In DNA, the CDR3 is TGCAGTGCTGGAGAGGGAGCGTACCAAGAGACCCAGTACTTC. Amino acid sequence: CSAGEGAYQETQYF.

J is TRBJ2-7 and V is TRBV12-5, with TRBD2 matching 11 bases. Per the germline V gene, CDR1 is LGHNT and CDR2 is FRNRAP. J lost 3 bases, V lost 2 bases, and 3 bases had no gene match. The CDR3 totals 15 residues. The CDR3 bases are TGTGCTAGTGGTTTGACTAGCGGGGGTTTCTACGAGCAGTACTTC. This translates into CASGLTSGGFYEQYF.

This chain joins TRBV5-1 and TRBJ1-5; no reliable D call. Trimming cost V 0 bases and J 7 bases, with 11 bases left between them. The CDR3 has 14 residues. Germline CDR1 SGHRS, CDR2 YFSETQ. The CDR3 loop reads CASSLGEGEQPQHF. The CDR3 DNA is TGCGCCAGCAGCTTGGGTGAGGGTGAGCAGCCCCAGCATTTT.

Comment on this clonotype: A much larger clone sits a single nucleotide away, making a read error possible. The V gene is TRBV4-3, the J gene TRBJ1-1; TRBD1 agrees at 7 bases. Germline CDR1 LGHNA, CDR2 YSLEER. The CDR3 runs to 17 residues. J gave up 1 base and V 4 bases, and 12 bases lay outside the gene matches. The CDR3 reads CASSPREGAWRNTEAFF. The CDR3 DNA sequence: TGCGCCAGCAGCCCCCGCGAGGGGGCTTGGAGGAACACTGAAGCTTTCTTT.

This clonotype has just a few counts. The rearrangement uses TRBV23-1 and TRBJ2-1, with unresolved D. TRBV23-1 counts as an open reading frame of uncertain function. This CDR3 is built from 16 residues. Trimming took 6 bases from V and 0 from J, leaving 15 bases between them. The CDR3 spells CASSPDGSLSYNEQFF. CDR3 sequence (DNA): TGCGCCAGCAGCCCCGACGGATCTCTCTCCTACAATGAGCAGTTCTTC.

V is TRBV4-1 and J is TRBJ1-1; 7 nucleotides align to TRBD1. V lost 0 bases to trimming and J lost 7 bases; unmatched junction nucleotides: 8. There are 15 residues in the CDR3. Germline loops: CDR1 MGHRA, CDR2 YSYEKL. CDR3 DNA sequence: TGCGCCAGCAGCCAAGAACCGGACAGGCCGAGTGAAGCTTTCTTT. Translated, it gives CASSQEPDRPSEAFF.

A few counts support this clonotype. The chain combines TRBV6-1 with TRBJ2-1, with 7 bases lining up with TRBD1. This CDR3 is 15 amino acids long. Germline CDR1 MNHNS, CDR2 SASEGT. The V segment lost 6 bases and the J segment 0 bases; nucleotides outside the gene matches: 5. In DNA, the CDR3 is TGTGCCAGCAGACAGGGGATTAGCTCCTACAATGAGCAGTTCTTC. It yields the protein CASRQGISSYNEQFF.

The genes are TRBV11-3 and TRBJ1-1; D remains unclear. The ends were cut back, 5 bases at V and 1 base at J, with 8 bases in the middle. Germline V gene data show CDR1 as SGHNT and CDR2 as YENEEA. The CDR3 extends over 13 amino acids. This chain's CDR3 is CASSRRANTEAFF. The CDR3 DNA reads as TGTGCCAGCAGCCGCAGAGCGAACACTGAAGCTTTCTTT. Drawing the rest from reference TRBV11-3 and TRBJ1-1, the complete variable domain is EAGVVQSPRYKIIEKKQPVAFWCNPISGHNTLYWYLQNLGQGPELLIRYENEEAVDDSQLPKDRFSAERLKGVDSTLKIQPAELGDSAVYLCASSRRANTEAFFGQGTRLTVV.

The gene calls are TRBV7-3 and TRBJ1-5; D unclear. The germline V gene encodes CDR1 SGHTA and CDR2 FQGTGA. The V and J ends lost 1 base and 5 bases respectively, with 12 bases between them. The CDR3 is 15 residues long. The CDR3 sequence is CASSLRRRGDQPQHF. As DNA, the CDR3 is TGTGCCAGCAGCTTAAGGCGCCGAGGCGATCAGCCCCAGCATTTT.

This clonotype was detected ten times or more. The V and J genes are TRBV7-8 and TRBJ2-3; D ambiguous. The CDR3 length is 13 residues. The V gene lost 6 bases and the J gene lost 1 base, with 8 bases spanning the gap. Germline CDR1 and CDR2: SGHVS and FQNEAQ. As DNA, the CDR3 is TGTGCCAGCAGGACAACTCGCACAGATACGCAGTATTTT. Translated, it gives CASRTTRTDTQYF. The entire variable domain, with the rest obtained from reference TRBV7-8 and TRBJ2-3, is as follows: GAGVSQSPRYKVAKRGQDVALRCDPISGHVSLFWYQQALGQGPEFLTYFQNEAQLDKSGLPSDRFFAERPEGSVSTLKIQRTQQEDSAVYLCASRTTRTDTQYFGPGTRLTVL.

In this sample, this clonotype turned up many times. V gene TRBV5-1 combines with J gene TRBJ2-3, with 9 positions matching TRBD1. V gave up 2 bases and J gave up 3 bases; unmatched junction bases: 1. The CDR3 is 14 amino acids. CDR1 SGHRS and CDR2 YFSETQ come from the germline V gene. This chain's CDR3 is CASSFDRGTDTQYF. As DNA, the CDR3 is TGCGCCAGCAGCTTCGACAGGGGGACAGATACGCAGTATTTT.

The rearrangement links TRBV7-9 to TRBJ1-1; no clear D. CDR1 is SEHNR and CDR2 is FQNEAQ in the germline V gene (reference sequence). The CDR3 runs 14 residues. With 5 bases removed from V and 1 base from J, the gap between germline ends came to 11 bases. CDR3 protein: CASSLLTQNTEAFF. For the CDR3, the DNA is TGTGCCAGCAGCCTTTTAACTCAGAACACTGAAGCTTTCTTT.

The chain is built from TRBV2 and TRBJ1-1; D is uncertain. Looked up from germline, CDR1 is SNHLY and CDR2 is FYNNEI. The CDR3 totals 15 residues. The V end was cut by 2 bases, the J end by 3 bases, with 13 bases between. The CDR3 DNA reads TGTGCCAGCAGTGAACGAGTCACACTAGACACTGAAGCTTTCTTT. Its translation is CASSERVTLDTEAFF.

The chain combines TRBV27 with TRBJ2-3; 7 positions agree with TRBD1. From germline, CDR1 is MNHEY and CDR2 SMNVEV (reference sequence). The length of the CDR3 is 16 residues. Losses at the gene ends were 5 bases for V and 0 bases for J; bases not matched to a gene: 8. CDR3 in amino acids: CASSPRQGRSTDTQYF. The CDR3 region has the DNA TGTGCCAGCAGTCCACGACAGGGACGTAGCACAGATACGCAGTATTTT.

The chain couples TRBV5-4 to TRBJ1-5, with 8 bases that match TRBD1. After removal of 0 bases from V and 0 bases from J, the junction contained 2 bases not matched to a gene. The CDR3 is 16 residues long. Germline values: CDR1 SGHNT, CDR2 YYREEE (reference sequence). CDR3: CASSLDRGDSNQPQHF. The DNA of the CDR3 is TGTGCCAGCAGCTTGGACAGGGGGGATAGCAATCAGCCCCAGCATTTT.

The chain employs TRBV7-2 and TRBJ1-1; D ambiguous. Trimming left V 5 bases short and J 2 bases short, with 24 bases between. This CDR3 is 18 amino acids long. Germline CDR1 SGHTA, CDR2 FQGNSA. This chain's CDR3 is CASSLAHRAELSNTEAFF. CDR3 DNA sequence: TGTGCCAGCAGCCTTGCTCACCGGGCCGAGCTATCCAACACTGAAGCTTTCTTT.

V and J are TRBV27 and TRBJ2-3, with 10 bases lining up with TRBD1. The V gene's germline CDR1 is MNHEY and CDR2 SMNVEV (reference sequence). The V gene end was trimmed by 0 bases and the J gene end by 3 bases; junction bases not matched to a gene: 0. The CDR3 has 15 amino acids. Here the CDR3 reads CASSLSDRGTDTQYF. The CDR3 DNA is TGTGCCAGCAGTTTATCGGACAGGGGGACAGATACGCAGTATTTT.

The rearrangement joins TRBV7-9 to TRBJ2-1; D perhaps matches TRBD1 (5 bases). CDR3 length equals 13 residues. In germline, CDR1 is SEHNR, CDR2 FQNEAQ (reference sequence). Trimming removed 7 bases at V and 7 bases at J, with 14 bases between. The CDR3 sequence: CASTQGSGNEQFF. The DNA for the CDR3 is TGTGCCAGCACTCAGGGTTCCGGTAATGAGCAGTTCTTC.

There are many counts of this clonotype. The chain joins TRBV7-2 to TRBJ2-7; maybe TRBD2 (6 bases). The V end was cut by 0 bases, the J end by 6 bases, with 18 bases between. There are 16 residues in the CDR3. Germline assignment: CDR1 SGHTA and CDR2 FQGNSA. DNA for the CDR3: TGTGCCAGCAGCTTAGCGCGAAGCGGGCGGGTTAGCGAGCAGTACTTC. This gives the protein CASSLARSGRVSEQYF.

The chain recombines TRBV6-6 with TRBJ1-2; 7 bases agree with TRBD1. The CDR3 is 16 amino acids. With V trimmed by 6 bases and J by 0 bases, 10 bases remained unmatched. Germline CDR1 and CDR2: MNHNY and SVGAGI (reference sequence). The DNA for the CDR3 is TGTGCCAGCAGCTCCGGGACAGACTTTCCTAACTATGGCTACACCTTC. As protein: CASSSGTDFPNYGYTF.

This clonotype was seen ten or more times. The rearrangement links TRBV7-2 to TRBJ1-3, with D perhaps TRBD1 (5 bases). This CDR3 spans 15 amino acids. Germline-derived CDR1 and CDR2 are SGHTA and FQGNSA. The V gene lost 5 bases and the J gene lost 1 base, with 12 bases spanning the gap. CDR3 protein: CASSLRDPSGNTIYF. CDR3 sequence (DNA): TGTGCCAGCAGCCTGAGGGACCCTTCTGGAAACACCATATATTTT.